Presented here are 26 T cell receptor beta chains from one specimen sequenced in a study of T cells in Graves' hyperthyroidism and ophthalmopathy. RNA transcripts were the template for amplifying TCR beta CDR3 regions. Using the HTBI primer set, a first-round RT-PCR was run on the TCR CDR3. From the multiplex PCR reads, TCRdb called clonotypes with MiXCR, one entry per CDR3 protein. Among more than 500,000 distinct CDR3 sequences listed, about 16% were seen once. The material sequenced was blood. The receptors stem from a woman in her twenties or thirties with Graves' ophthalmopathy.

This clonotype was observed a few times. This clone may be a read error of a much larger clone one base away. The genes are TRBV5-1 and TRBJ1-2; D is perhaps TRBD1 (6 bases). Germline lookup yields CDR1 SGHRS and CDR2 YFSETQ. The CDR3 totals 17 residues. The CDR3 DNA reads TGCGCCAGCAGCTTGGGGTTTGAAGGACAGCGCCTTTATGGCTGCACCTTC. It is translated as CASSLGFEGQRLYGCTF.

This clonotype has only a few counts. This chain uses TRBV6-1 with TRBJ2-3; D is uncertain. This CDR3 is 15 amino acids long. Germline V gene lookup returns CDR1 MNHNS and CDR2 SASEGT. V lost 5 bases and J 0 bases, leaving 12 bases between the germline ends. The CDR3 here is CASSFSQTSTDTQYF. DNA of the CDR3: TGTGCCAGCAGTTTTAGCCAAACTAGCACAGATACGCAGTATTTT.

This clonotype was seen only a few times. The rearrangement links TRBV19 to TRBJ2-1, with D maybe TRBD2 (6 bases). The germline V gene encodes CDR1 LNHDA and CDR2 SQIVND (reference sequence). The CDR3 consists of 15 residues. Trimming stripped 3 bases from V and 7 bases from J, with 16 bases between. CDR3 coding DNA: TGTGCCAGTAGTATTCGTCCGGGACTTAATAATGAGCAGTTCTTC. This codes for CASSIRPGLNNEQFF.

This clonotype appeared a few times. The chain joins TRBV27 to TRBJ2-5; D may correspond to TRBD1 or TRBD2 (5 bases each). Germline-derived CDR1 and CDR2 are MNHEY and SMNVEV (reference sequence). The CDR3 is 13 amino acids. V lost 5 bases and J 0 bases, leaving 7 bases between the germline ends. The CDR3 coding sequence is TGTGCCAGCAGTGGGGGAAACCAAGAGACCCAGTACTTC. It specifies CASSGGNQETQYF.

This clonotype has only a few counts. The V gene is TRBV20-1, the J gene TRBJ2-2, with 7 bases identical to TRBD2. V shed 1 base, J shed 7 bases, and the junction held 6 bases outside the gene matches. Germline V gene data show CDR1 as DFQATT and CDR2 as SNEGSKA (reference sequence). The CDR3 sequence is 14 residues long. This CDR3 is CSARGTSTIGELFF. CDR3 DNA: TGCAGTGCTAGAGGGACTAGTACGATCGGGGAGCTGTTTTTT.

The table lists this clonotype with many counts. The chain uses TRBV20-1 and TRBJ1-5; no reliable D call. The V gene lost 1 base and the J gene lost 3 bases, with 7 bases spanning the gap. Per germline, CDR1 DFQATT and CDR2 SNEGSKA (reference sequence). This CDR3 contains 13 residues. The CDR3 spells CSARAGFNQPQHF. CDR3 coding DNA: TGCAGTGCTAGAGCCGGCTTCAATCAGCCCCAGCATTTT.

The sample holds many counts of this clonotype. The chain combines TRBV7-9 with TRBJ2-1, with D uncertain. Per germline, CDR1 SEHNR and CDR2 FQNEAQ (reference sequence). Trimming pared 5 bases from V and 5 bases from J, leaving 7 bases between. The CDR3 has 12 residues. CDR3 protein: CASSKMNNEQFF. The CDR3 DNA reads TGTGCCAGCAGCAAAATGAACAATGAGCAGTTCTTC.

Comment on this clonotype: Its ends do not fully match the called genes, so a read error is possible. The chain carries TRBV2 and TRBJ2-5; D is unclear. Germline V CDR1 and CDR2: SNHLY, FYNNEI. CDR3 length equals 11 residues. The CDR3 sequence is CASSVGEIQYF. The CDR3 coding sequence is TGTGCCAGCAGTGTCGGAGAGATCCAGTACTTC.

This clonotype was counted between two and nine times. V and J are TRBV9 and TRBJ2-1; no clear D. Germline-derived CDR1 and CDR2 are SGDLS and YYNGEE. This CDR3 spans 14 amino acids. V was trimmed by 0 bases and J by 3 bases, leaving 7 bases between them. The CDR3 DNA is TGTGCCAGCAGCGTAGTGGGTCTCTACAATGAGCAGTTCTTC. Its translation is CASSVVGLYNEQFF.

This clonotype was counted a few times. This sequence may be a read error, since a much larger clone differs from it by one base. The rearrangement uses TRBV24-1 and TRBJ1-1, with D perhaps matching TRBD1 (5 bases). The CDR3 contains 13 residues. V lost 7 bases and J lost 1, with 9 bases in between. The germline V gene has CDR1 KGHDR and CDR2 SFDVKD. The chain's CDR3 is CATRDRSNTEAFF. The CDR3 DNA follows: TGTGCCACCAGAGACAGATCGAACACTGAAGCTTTCTTT.

A remark on this clonotype: Relative to the germline gene, one junction end is altered; a read error may explain this. The chain recombines TRBV19 with TRBJ2-7; unclear D gene. In germline, CDR1 is LNHDA, CDR2 SQIVND (reference sequence). This CDR3 spans 14 amino acids. The CDR3, as DNA: TGTGCCAGTAGTCTAGAGCCCAGCTCCTACGAGCAGCACTTC. Its protein is CASSLEPSSYEQHF.

This clonotype was counted only a few times. The rearrangement links TRBV7-9 to TRBJ2-7; a possible D gene is TRBD1 (5 bases). Trimming left V 1 base short and J 9 bases short, with 13 bases between. Germline V CDR1 and CDR2: SEHNR, FQNEAQ (reference sequence). CDR3 length: 13 amino acids. The CDR3 protein is CASSLEVGVVQYF. The DNA of the CDR3 is TGTGCCAGCAGCTTAGAGGTAGGGGTAGTGCAGTACTTC.

This clonotype was counted at least ten times. The chain recombines TRBV20-1 with TRBJ2-7, with TRBD2 identical over 14 bases. The CDR3 spans 14 residues. Germline assignment: CDR1 DFQATT and CDR2 SNEGSKA (reference sequence). V dropped 6 bases and J dropped 7; count of bases not matched to a gene: 8. The CDR3 region has the DNA TGCAGTGCACAGGGACTAGCGGGAGTCAGGGAGCAGTACTTC. It codes for CSAQGLAGVREQYF.

V usage is TRBV11-3 and J usage is TRBJ1-4; TRBD1 matches at 7 bases. There are 17 residues in the CDR3. Trimming removed 5 bases from V and 3 bases from J; junction bases left unmatched: 12. Germline V gene sequence: CDR1 SGHNT, CDR2 YENEEA. CDR3 nucleotides: TGTGCCAGCAGCACCGACAGGGAAAATTCGGCTAATGAAAAACTGTTTTTT. As protein: CASSTDRENSANEKLFF.

At least ten counts were recorded for this clonotype. The J gene is TRBJ2-7, the V gene TRBV20-1, with 8 nucleotides matching TRBD2. Germline values: CDR1 DFQATT, CDR2 SNEGSKA (reference sequence). CDR3 length equals 15 residues. V lost 5 bases, J lost 7 bases, and 16 bases stayed unmatched. The CDR3 DNA is TGCAGTGCTCCGCACGAGAGGGGCGGGAGGAGGGAGCAGTACTTC. This codes for CSAPHERGGRREQYF.

This clonotype was seen ten or more times. This sequence joins TRBV6-2 or TRBV6-3 and TRBJ2-5; 14 bases are a match to TRBD2. The CDR3 is made up of 17 amino acids. Losses at the gene ends were 6 bases for V and 5 bases for J; bases not matched to a gene: 11. Germline V gene sequence: CDR1 MNHEY, CDR2 SVGEGT. The CDR3 region is CASSPGPGLAGEETQYF. CDR3 coding DNA: TGTGCCAGCAGCCCCGGTCCGGGACTAGCGGGAGAGGAGACCCAGTACTTC.

This clonotype has a count of ten or more. This chain joins TRBV5-1 and TRBJ2-3; D might be TRBD2 (5 bases). This CDR3 has 16 amino acids. The germline V gene has CDR1 SGHRS and CDR2 YFSETQ. The V end lost 3 bases, the J end lost 0 bases, and 14 bases lay between the germline ends. CDR3 bases: TGCGCCAGCAGCTCGTACAAGAGCGGAAGCACAGATACGCAGTATTTT. It encodes CASSSYKSGSTDTQYF.

This rearrangement joins TRBV14 to TRBJ2-1; D call uncertain. This CDR3 has 15 residues. V was trimmed by 1 base and J by 5 bases, leaving 12 bases between them. CDR1 and CDR2 from the germline V gene are SGHDN and FVKESK. This chain's CDR3 is CASSQGIWSDNEQFF. CDR3 DNA sequence: TGTGCCAGCAGCCAAGGGATTTGGAGTGACAATGAGCAGTTCTTC.

This clonotype has a count of ten or more. This rearrangement joins TRBV20-1 to TRBJ2-1, with 8 bases identical to TRBD2. This CDR3 region has 15 residues. The J segment lost 8 bases and the V segment lost 6 bases, leaving 15 bases of the junction unmatched. Germline CDR1 is DFQATT and CDR2 is SNEGSKA (reference sequence). The CDR3: CSAELAARGDDEQFF. As DNA, the CDR3 is TGCAGTGCGGAACTAGCGGCCCGTGGAGACGATGAGCAGTTCTTC.

The CDR3 nucleotides read TGTGCCAGCAGCGTAGCTCCAGATTACGAGCAGTACTTC. It is translated as CASSVAPDYEQYF. The V call is TRBV9, the J call TRBJ2-7; D call uncertain. Germline V gene sequence: CDR1 SGDLS, CDR2 YYNGEE. CDR3 length equals 13 residues. V was shortened by 0 bases and J by 4 bases, with 8 bases between the two germline ends.

This clonotype was counted many times. V usage is TRBV20-1 and J usage is TRBJ1-5, with D perhaps TRBD1 (5 bases). Trimming shortened V by 4 bases and J by 4 bases, and 11 bases separated the two germline ends. There are 13 residues in the CDR3. CDR1 is DFQATT, CDR2 SNEGSKA, per germline (reference sequence). CDR3 in DNA: TGCAGTGCTACAGGGATGGTAAATCAGCCCCAGCATTTT. Its protein product is CSATGMVNQPQHF.

Ten or more counts support this clonotype. The chain combines TRBV6-2 or TRBV6-3 with TRBJ2-1, with D possibly being TRBD2 (5 bases). CDR1 MNHEY and CDR2 SVGEGT come from the germline V gene. V lost 0 bases, J lost 8 bases, and 14 bases lay in between. CDR3 length: 15 amino acids. CDR3 nucleotides: TGTGCCAGCAGTTACTCGGGAGACGGGGTCGATGAGCAGTTCTTC. Protein product: CASSYSGDGVDEQFF.

V gene TRBV24-1 combines with J gene TRBJ1-1; no clear D gene. Trimming shortened V by 5 bases and J by 5 bases, and 5 bases separated the two germline ends. Germline V gene data show CDR1 as KGHDR and CDR2 as SFDVKD. There are 11 residues in the CDR3. CDR3 nucleotides: TGTGCCACCAGTGTTGGTACTGAAGCTTTCTTT. Amino acid sequence: CATSVGTEAFF.

This clonotype was seen at least ten times. V and J are TRBV20-1 and TRBJ2-2, with D perhaps TRBD2 (7 bases). Germline-derived CDR1 and CDR2 are DFQATT and SNEGSKA (reference sequence). V was pared by 5 bases and J by 8 bases, with 21 bases between. The CDR3 consists of 15 residues. In DNA form, the CDR3 reads TGCAGTGCTCCTTTTTTGGGGGGGGCGTCGGGGGAGCTGTTTTTT. Translation: CSAPFLGGASGELFF.

V is TRBV19 and J is TRBJ2-1; 7 bases align to TRBD1. The CDR3 runs 17 residues. With V trimmed by 5 bases and J by 10 bases, 20 bases remained unmatched. Germline lookup yields CDR1 LNHDA and CDR2 SQIVND (reference sequence). The CDR3 reads CASSALLIGQDGKEQFF. The CDR3 bases are TGTGCCAGTAGTGCCCTACTCATTGGACAGGACGGTAAAGAGCAGTTCTTC.

The chain couples TRBV4-1 to TRBJ1-6; D not resolved. The CDR3 loop spans 13 amino acids. V shed 2 bases and J shed 8 bases, with 7 bases lying between them. Germline V gives CDR1 MGHRA, CDR2 YSYEKL. The CDR3, as DNA: TGCGCCAGCAGCCAACTACGGGATTCACCCCTCCACTTT. Residues: CASSQLRDSPLHF.